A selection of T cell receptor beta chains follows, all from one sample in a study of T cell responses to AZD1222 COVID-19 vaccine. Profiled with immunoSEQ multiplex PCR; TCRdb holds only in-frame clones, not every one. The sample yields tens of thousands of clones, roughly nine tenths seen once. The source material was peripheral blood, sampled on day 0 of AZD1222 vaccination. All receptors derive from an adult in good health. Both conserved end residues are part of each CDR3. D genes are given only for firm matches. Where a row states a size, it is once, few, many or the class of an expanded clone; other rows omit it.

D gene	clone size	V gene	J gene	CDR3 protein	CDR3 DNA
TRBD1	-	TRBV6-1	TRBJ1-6	CASSDRGQIYNSPLHF	TGTGCCAGCAGTGACCGGGGACAGATCTATAATTCACCCCTCCACTTT
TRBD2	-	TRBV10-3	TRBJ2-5	CAISEVAGVYQETQYF	TGTGCCATCAGTGAGGTGGCGGGGGTGTACCAAGAGACCCAGTACTTC
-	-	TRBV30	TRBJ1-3	CAWKVGDTIYF	TGTGCCTGGAAGGTGGGGGACACCATATATTTT
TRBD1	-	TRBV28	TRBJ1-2	CASRQTGSKYGYTF	TGTGCCAGCAGACAGACAGGGTCGAAGTATGGCTACACCTTC
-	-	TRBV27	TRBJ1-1	CASSAFTENTEAFF	TGTGCCAGCAGTGCCTTCACAGAAAACACTGAAGCTTTCTTT
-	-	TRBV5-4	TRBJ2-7	CASSLIWEASSEQYF	TGTGCCAGCAGCCTCATTTGGGAGGCTTCGAGCGAGCAGTACTTC
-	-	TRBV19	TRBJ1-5	CASSQREDQPQHF	TGTGCCAGTAGTCAAAGGGAGGATCAGCCCCAGCATTTT
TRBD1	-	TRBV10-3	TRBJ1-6	CATRTGDNSPLHF	TGTGCCACGCGGACAGGGGATAATTCACCCCTCCACTTT
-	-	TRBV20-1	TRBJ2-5	CSASPGGGETQYF	TGCAGTGCTAGTCCCGGAGGGGGAGAGACCCAGTACTTC
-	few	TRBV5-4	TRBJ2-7	CASSLGGGQHKYF	TGTGCCAGCAGCTTGGGCGGGGGCCAACACAAGTACTTC
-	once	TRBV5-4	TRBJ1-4	CASSLGGATNEKLFF	TGTGCCAGCAGCTTGGGCGGCGCAACTAATGAAAAACTGTTTTTT
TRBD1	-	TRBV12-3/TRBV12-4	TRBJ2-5	CASSRQGVETQYF	TGTGCCAGCAGCCGACAGGGTGTGGAGACCCAGTACTTC
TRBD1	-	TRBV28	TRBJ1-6	CASRPGQGGYNSPLHF	TGTGCCAGCAGACCTGGACAGGGGGGCTATAATTCACCCCTCCACTTT
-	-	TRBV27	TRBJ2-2	CASSWILGELFF	TGTGCCAGCAGTTGGATCCTCGGGGAGCTGTTTTTT
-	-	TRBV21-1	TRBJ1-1	CARPKGTEAFF	TGTGCCAGACCGAAGGGCACTGAAGCTTTCTTT
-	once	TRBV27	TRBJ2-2	CASRFGGGELFF	TGTGCCAGCAGATTCGGGGGCGGGGAGCTGTTTTTT
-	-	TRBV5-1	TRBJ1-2	CASSPGGGANYGYTF	TGCGCCAGCAGTCCGGGCGGGGGCGCAAATTATGGCTACACCTTC
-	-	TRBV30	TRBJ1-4	CAWSGWTKLGTNEKLFF	TGTGCCTGGAGTGGTTGGACAAAACTCGGCACTAATGAAAAACTGTTTTTT
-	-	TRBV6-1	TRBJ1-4	CASSERPGANEKLFF	TGTGCCAGCAGTGAACGACCGGGGGCTAATGAAAAACTGTTTTTT
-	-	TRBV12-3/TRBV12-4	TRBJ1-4	CASSLTRAKLFF	TGTGCCAGCAGTTTAACCAGGGCTAAACTGTTTTTT
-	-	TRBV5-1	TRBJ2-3	CASKDPKRGTDTQYF	TGCGCTTCCAAGGACCCAAAGCGGGGCACAGATACGCAGTATTTT
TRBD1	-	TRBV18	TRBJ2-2	CASSRSGGQGITGELFF	TGTGCCAGCTCACGTTCCGGCGGACAGGGTATCACCGGGGAGCTGTTTTTT
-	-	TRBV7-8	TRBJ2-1	CASSLTVRGSYNEQFF	TGTGCCAGCAGCTTAACGGTACGGGGCTCCTACAATGAGCAGTTCTTC
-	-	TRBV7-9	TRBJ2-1	CASRGRVLANEQFF	TGTGCCAGCAGGGGCAGGGTCTTGGCGAATGAGCAGTTCTTC
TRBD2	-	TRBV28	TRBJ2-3	CASSFVSGSDTQYF	TGTGCCAGCAGTTTCGTTAGCGGGTCGGATACGCAGTATTTT
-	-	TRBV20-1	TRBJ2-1	CSAGLLMKQFF	TGCAGTGCCGGACTGTTAATGAAGCAGTTCTTC
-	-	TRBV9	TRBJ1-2	CASSENYGYTF	TGTGCCAGCAGCGAGAACTATGGCTACACCTTC
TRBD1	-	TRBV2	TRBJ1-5	CASSEFRQGVEPQHF	TGTGCCAGCAGTGAATTCCGACAGGGCGTGGAGCCCCAGCATTTT
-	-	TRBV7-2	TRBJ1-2	CASSLLGVGNPWWGYTF	TGTGCCAGCAGCTTATTAGGGGTGGGGAATCCATGGTGGGGCTACACCTTC
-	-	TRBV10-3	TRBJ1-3	CAISAVGDGNTIYF	TGTGCCATCAGTGCGGTGGGGGACGGAAACACCATATATTTT
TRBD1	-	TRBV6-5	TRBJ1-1	CASSLRTGNTEAFF	TGTGCCAGCAGCCTCCGGACAGGTAACACTGAAGCTTTCTTT
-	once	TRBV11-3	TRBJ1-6	CASTPRNSPLHF	TGTGCCAGCACCCCCCGGAATTCACCCCTCCACTTT
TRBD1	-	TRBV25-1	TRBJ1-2	CASSEQGAFYGYTF	TGTGCCAGCAGTGAACAGGGGGCCTTCTATGGCTACACCTTC
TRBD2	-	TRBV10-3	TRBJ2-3	CAIRWSGGAFTDTQYF	TGTGCCATCAGGTGGAGCGGGGGGGCGTTCACAGATACGCAGTATTTT